A selection of T cell receptor beta chains follows, all from one sample in a study of blood T cells in healthy people across ages. TCRdb fed the 5' RACE reads into MiXCR, producing one record per CDR3 protein. The table records around 1,000,000 distinct CDR3 sequences, roughly a quarter of them present only once. These data also featured in a second study, about T cells of mothers and their children.

Sequenced input: blood. These receptors originate from a girl aged 2 to 9 in good health. Both conserved end residues are trimmed from each CDR3.

v_call cdr3_aa
TRBV3-1 TSSQGGGTYNEQF
TRBV2 ASSEGGQGNIQY
TRBV5-6 ASSLSSAGAEKLF
TRBV5-4 ASSLPGASNTEAF
TRBV29-1 SVPGIYEQY
TRBV6-2/TRBV6-3 ASSYGSEGSYNEQF
TRBV6-1 ASSVDRAGELF
TRBV28 ASSAGGFRGYT
TRBV2 ATRLSMTDTQY
TRBV3-1 ASSQDIGAGGYT
TRBV20-1 SAHIDPVPEAF
TRBV24-1 ATSGTRTDTQY
TRBV6-4 ASSPGEFSYGYT
TRBV4-1 ASSQGGTGVETQY
TRBV5-6 AGSNRGPGGELF
TRBV3-1 TSSQGTIGNTIY
TRBV28 ASTSSGAGNQPQH
TRBV5-1 ASSLGLGRAEQF
TRBV24-1 ATSDFTSGNQETQY
TRBV7-2 ASSLVLAGGPGAQY
TRBV11-2 ASSLGGTGHYGYT
TRBV24-1 ATSDSRASPI
TRBV6-2/TRBV6-3 ASSYRTGAETQY
TRBV6-2/TRBV6-3 ASNSAGNETQY
TRBV20-1 SAESPGAEGQETQY
TRBV5-5 ASSLDAGRGAF
TRBV7-9 AGKRAGNYGYT
TRBV9 ASSRGTSGGSKYNEQF
TRBV11-2 ASSAAGTDTQY
TRBV27 ASSFYRDTPGSPLH
TRBV7-8 ASSLLGTPEAF
TRBV6-6 ASSYNLAGAHEQF
TRBV7-3 ASSGTSGNQETQY
TRBV28 ASRPSRGGWSYEQY
TRBV5-6 ASSLVPTSYQETQY
TRBV5-1 ASSFQVTTGELF
TRBV7-2 ASSLVGFGPSYEQY
TRBV28 ASSLYLLYNEQF
TRBV27 ASSLLGRWETQY
TRBV7-8 ASSLVPYQETQY
TRBV10-3 AISDHKDSTDTQY
TRBV7-2 ASSLEIRQPQH
TRBV12-3/TRBV12-4 ASNLQGTLYGYT
TRBV7-2 ASSLPLAGGETQY
TRBV6-2/TRBV6-3 ASSYFSDQETQY
TRBV27 ASSSDGTNEQF